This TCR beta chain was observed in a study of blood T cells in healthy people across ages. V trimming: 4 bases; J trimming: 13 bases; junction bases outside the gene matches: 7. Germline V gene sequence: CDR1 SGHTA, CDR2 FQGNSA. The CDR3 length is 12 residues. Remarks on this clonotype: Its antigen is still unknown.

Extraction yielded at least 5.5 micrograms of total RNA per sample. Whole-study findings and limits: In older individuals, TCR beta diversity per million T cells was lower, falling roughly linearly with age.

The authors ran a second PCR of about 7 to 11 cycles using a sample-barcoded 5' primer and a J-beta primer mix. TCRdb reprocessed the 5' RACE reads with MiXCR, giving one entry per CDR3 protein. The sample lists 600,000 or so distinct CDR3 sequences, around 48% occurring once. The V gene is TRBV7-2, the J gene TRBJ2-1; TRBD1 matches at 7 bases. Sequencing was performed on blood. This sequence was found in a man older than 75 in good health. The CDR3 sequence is CASSSTGFGQFF. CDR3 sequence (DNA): TGTGCCAGCAGCTCGACAGGGTTCGGTCAGTTCTTC.